Listed below are T cell receptor beta chains from one sample, sequenced in a study of blood T cell repertoires in COVID-19. The data were produced by immunoSEQ multiplex PCR, yet TCRdb's version contains in-frame clones alone and is incomplete. This table has nearly 55,000 clones, roughly 79% appearing once. Sequencing was carried out using peripheral blood. The receptors derive from a human donor with active or convalescent COVID-19. The donor label of this sample is uncertain. The CDR3 runs from the conserved cysteine through the conserved F or W. D genes are given only for firm matches. The listing skips clone size in some rows; elsewhere it reads once, few, many or a size class.

TRBJ1-5	TRBV18	NA	NA	TGTGCCAGCTCACCAGGCAGGCAGCCCCAGCATTTT	CASSPGRQPQHF
TRBJ2-2	TRBV11-3	NA	NA	TGTGCCAGCAGCACCCGACAGAACACCGGGGAGCTGTTTTTT	CASSTRQNTGELFF
TRBJ1-4	TRBV30	few	NA	TGTGCCTGGGGCCACGGGACAAGTGAAAAACTGTTTTTT	CAWGHGTSEKLFF
TRBJ2-7	TRBV5-1	NA	TRBD1	TGCGCCAGCAGCTTGCCGGGACAGGGTATCTCCTACGAGCAGTACTTC	CASSLPGQGISYEQYF
TRBJ1-1	TRBV19	many	NA	TGTGCCAGTAGTATAGAGGGGGCGAACACTGAAGCTTTCTTT	CASSIEGANTEAFF
TRBJ2-1	TRBV11-3	NA	NA	TGTGCCAGCAGCTTACGGTTGTCGCAGGGCGCGCACAATGAGCAGTTCTTC	CASSLRLSQGAHNEQFF
TRBJ2-3	TRBV9	NA	NA	TGTGCCAGCAGCCCGAGACTGCGCTCCGGCACAGATACGCAGTATTTT	CASSPRLRSGTDTQYF
TRBJ2-3	TRBV2	once	NA	TGTGCCGTCAGGGAACGGGAGATCGGCACAGATACGCAGTATTTT	CAVREREIGTDTQYF
TRBJ1-1	TRBV7-9	NA	NA	TGTGCCAGCAGCATCGGACAGTCGAACACTGAAGCTTTCTTT	CASSIGQSNTEAFF
TRBJ2-2	TRBV11-2	NA	NA	TGTGCCAGCAGCTTAGGCAGCAGGGTCGGCACCGGGGAGCTGTTTTTT	CASSLGSRVGTGELFF
TRBJ1-1	TRBV13	NA	NA	TGTGCCAGCAGTTTCAAGAACACTGAAGCTTTCTTT	CASSFKNTEAFF
TRBJ1-3	TRBV28	NA	NA	TGTGCCAGCAGTTTGTCTAACACCATATATTTT	CASSLSNTIYF
TRBJ2-7	TRBV7-9	NA	NA	TGTGCCAGCAGTCCCCAGGGGGGAACCTACGAGCAGTACTTC	CASSPQGGTYEQYF
TRBJ2-3	TRBV10-2	once	TRBD2	TGCGCCAGCAGCCCGACTAGCGGAGGCACAGATACGCAGTATTTT	CASSPTSGGTDTQYF
TRBJ2-5	TRBV14	NA	NA	TGTGCCAGCAGCCAGTATGGCCAGGAAAAGACCCAGTACTTC	CASSQYGQEKTQYF
TRBJ1-6	TRBV2	once	NA	TGTGCCAGCAGTGAGAGCTCCTATAATTCACCCCTCCACTTT	CASSESSYNSPLHF
TRBJ2-1	TRBV28	NA	NA	TGTGCCAGCAGTTTTCTACTAGCAGGCTACAATGAGCAGTTCTTC	CASSFLLAGYNEQFF
TRBJ2-2	TRBV19	once	TRBD1	TGTGCCAGTGGACAGGGGGCGAGCACCGGGGAGCTGTTTTTT	CASGQGASTGELFF
TRBJ2-7	TRBV9	NA	TRBD2	TGTGCCAGCAGCGTAGGGGGAGCGGGGAGCTCCTACGAGCAGTACTTC	CASSVGGAGSSYEQYF
TRBJ1-5	TRBV27	NA	NA	TGTGCCAGCAGTTTAGTAGGGGGAAGGAGCAATCAGCCCCAGCATTTT	CASSLVGGRSNQPQHF
TRBJ2-3	TRBV29-1	once	NA	TGCAGCGTTGAGACAGCCCAGGGCACAGATACGCAGTATTTT	CSVETAQGTDTQYF
TRBJ1-5	TRBV6-1	few	NA	TGTGCCAGCAGTGGGGGGCGGAAGGATTATAGCAATCAGCCCCAGCATTTT	CASSGGRKDYSNQPQHF
TRBJ2-7	TRBV6-5	NA	TRBD1	TGTGCCAGCAGTTACAGTACAGGGGGCGAGCAGTACTTC	CASSYSTGGEQYF
TRBJ2-1	TRBV9	NA	TRBD2	TGTGCCAGCAGCCCCAAACTAGCGGTAAGCCTGAGGGGTGAGCAGTTCTTC	CASSPKLAVSLRGEQFF
TRBJ2-1	TRBV21-1	NA	NA	TGTGCCAGCACCGCACCTCCCGAGGTATTATGGAACAATGAGCAGTTCTTC	CASTAPPEVLWNNEQFF
TRBJ1-1	TRBV11-2	NA	NA	TGTGCCAGCAGCCCGGTTTTAGGAGGGAACACTGAAGCTTTCTTT	CASSPVLGGNTEAFF
TRBJ1-2	TRBV6-2/TRBV6-3	NA	NA	TGTGCCAGCAGTTACTATGGGGGCGCCGTCTATGGCTACACCTTC	CASSYYGGAVYGYTF
TRBJ2-3	TRBV27	NA	NA	TGTGCCAGCAGTTTACAAAGCGGCCCCCGAACTATAGTGTATTTT	CASSLQSGPRTIVYF
TRBJ1-6	TRBV11-2	few	NA	TGTGCCAGCAGCTTAAGCGGGGATAATTCACCCCTCCACTTT	CASSLSGDNSPLHF
TRBJ2-5	TRBV14	NA	NA	TGTGCCAGCACCCCGTCGGAGACCCAGTACTTC	CASTPSETQYF
TRBJ1-3	TRBV25-1	NA	NA	TGTGCCAGCAGTGAATGGAGCAAAAACACCATATATTTT	CASSEWSKNTIYF
TRBJ2-3	TRBV11-2	NA	NA	TGTGCCAGCAGCTTAGTAGGGGTCAGGGCGGCAGATACGCAGTATTTT	CASSLVGVRAADTQYF
TRBJ1-2	TRBV11-1	NA	NA	TGTGCCAGCAGCTCGATCGGGACTGGGCTTAACTATGGCTACACCTTC	CASSSIGTGLNYGYTF
TRBJ1-1	TRBV7-9	NA	TRBD1	TGTGCCAGCAGCCCGGGACAGGGTGAAAAGGGTGAAGCTTTCTTT	CASSPGQGEKGEAFF
TRBJ2-7	TRBV19	medium-sized	NA	TGTGCCAGTAGGGGTAGCGGAGGAAGCTCCTACGAGCAGTACTTC	CASRGSGGSSYEQYF
TRBJ2-7	TRBV5-6	NA	NA	TGTGCCAGCAGCGTTACCTACGAGCAGTACTTC	CASSVTYEQYF
TRBJ1-2	TRBV18	NA	NA	TGTGCCAGCTCACCCGCGCTTGTGGATGGCTACACCTTC	CASSPALVDGYTF
TRBJ2-3	TRBV6-1	NA	TRBD2	TGTGCCAGCAGTGAACCCCTAGCGGGAGGGGGATGGGATACGCAGTATTTT	CASSEPLAGGGWDTQYF
TRBJ2-5	TRBV15	NA	TRBD2	TGTGCCACCAGCAGGGGGAGCGGGATACTCCAAGAGACCCAGTACTTC	CATSRGSGILQETQYF
TRBJ1-2	TRBV12-3/TRBV12-4	few	NA	TGTGCCACCACAAGGGGCTATGGCTACACCTTC	CATTRGYGYTF
TRBJ2-1	TRBV6-6	NA	TRBD1	TGTGCCAGCAGTTACTCCCGACAGGGAGACAATGAGCAGTTCTTC	CASSYSRQGDNEQFF
TRBJ1-1	TRBV6-1	NA	NA	TGTGCCAGCAGTGAGATCAGGGTTATTCTGAACACTGAAGCTTTCTTT	CASSEIRVILNTEAFF
TRBJ2-1	TRBV11-2	few	NA	TGTGCCAGCAGCTTACACTCCGGGACACCGTCTGAGCAGTTCTTC	CASSLHSGTPSEQFF
TRBJ2-3	TRBV2	NA	TRBD1	TGTGCCAGCAGTCAAATGGGACAGAGCACAGATACGCAGTATTTT	CASSQMGQSTDTQYF
TRBJ2-7	TRBV5-1	NA	TRBD2	TGCGCCAGCAGCTTGACGACTAGCGGGAGGGCCCGGTCCTACGAGCAGTACTTC	CASSLTTSGRARSYEQYF
TRBJ2-3	TRBV6-4	NA	TRBD1	TGTGCCAGCAGTCGGGGACAGACAGATACGCAGTATTTT	CASSRGQTDTQYF
TRBJ2-5	TRBV5-1	NA	TRBD1	TGCGCCAGCAGCCAAGGACAGGGGGCGTGGGTGACCCAGTACTTC	CASSQGQGAWVTQYF
TRBJ2-1	TRBV6-1	NA	NA	TGTGCCAGCAGTGAACGAGTCCCGCCGAATGAGCAGTTCTTC	CASSERVPPNEQFF
TRBJ1-1	TRBV29-1	NA	TRBD1	TGCAGCGCCACTAAAGGACAGGGATACACTGAAGCTTTCTTT	CSATKGQGYTEAFF
TRBJ1-5	TRBV19	NA	NA	TGTGCCAGTCGGCGGCGGGATCAGCCCCAGCATTTT	CASRRRDQPQHF
TRBJ2-3	TRBV21-1	NA	NA	TGTGCCAGCAGCAAGACTAGCGGGAGGGTCGATACGCAGTATTTT	CASSKTSGRVDTQYF
TRBJ2-1	TRBV3-1/TRBV3-2	NA	NA	TGTGCCAGCAGCCAAGCTGGCTCTTACAATGAGCAGTTCTTC	CASSQAGSYNEQFF
TRBJ1-6	TRBV19	NA	NA	TGTGCCACCACTCCGGGCTCCTATAATTCACCCCTCCACTTT	CATTPGSYNSPLHF
TRBJ1-2	TRBV3-1/TRBV3-2	NA	TRBD1	TGTGCCAGCAGCCGTGGACAGGGGGTAGGAGGGAGAGGCTACACCTTC	CASSRGQGVGGRGYTF
TRBJ2-1	TRBV4-1	NA	NA	TGCGCCAGCAGCCACGAGACAGCCAATGGACCCCCCTACAATGAGCAGTTCTTC	CASSHETANGPPYNEQFF
TRBJ1-5	TRBV10-3	NA	TRBD1	TGTGCCACCACAGGGGAAGGCAATCAGCCCCAGCATTTT	CATTGEGNQPQHF
TRBJ2-2	TRBV18	few	TRBD1	TGTGCCAGCTCACCGGACAGGGCGGCCGGGGAGCTGTTTTTT	CASSPDRAAGELFF
TRBJ1-3	TRBV6-5	NA	NA	TGTGCCAGCAGTTACTCGGTAGGGGCCGGAAACACCATATATTTT	CASSYSVGAGNTIYF
TRBJ2-3	TRBV4-3	NA	TRBD2	TGCGCCAGCAGCCCCCAACTCCTAGCGGGAGAAGATACGCAGTATTTT	CASSPQLLAGEDTQYF